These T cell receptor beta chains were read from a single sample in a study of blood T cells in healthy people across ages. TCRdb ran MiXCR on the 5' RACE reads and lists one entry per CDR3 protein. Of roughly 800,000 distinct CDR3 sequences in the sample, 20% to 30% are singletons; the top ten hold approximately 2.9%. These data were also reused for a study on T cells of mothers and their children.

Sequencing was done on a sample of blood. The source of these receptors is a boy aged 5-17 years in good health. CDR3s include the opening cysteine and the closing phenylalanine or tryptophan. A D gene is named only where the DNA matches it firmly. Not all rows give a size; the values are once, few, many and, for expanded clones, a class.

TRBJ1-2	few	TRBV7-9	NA	TGTGCCAGCAGCTTCCGCAGGTCTAACTATGGCTACACCTTC	CASSFRRSNYGYTF
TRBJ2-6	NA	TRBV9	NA	TGTGCCAGCAGCGTAGGAGTAGGAGGGAGCTCTGGGGCCAACGTCCTGACTTTC	CASSVGVGGSSGANVLTF
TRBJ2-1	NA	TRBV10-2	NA	TGCGCCAGCAGGATCGGGGGCCGTAGTGAGCAGTTCTTC	CASRIGGRSEQFF
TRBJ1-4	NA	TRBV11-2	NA	TGTGCCAGCAGCTTAGTACGAGGTCGAAGAGGGGAAAAACTGTTTTTT	CASSLVRGRRGEKLFF
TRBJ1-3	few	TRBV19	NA	TGTGCCAGTAATCGAGGGTCTGCTGGAAACACCATATATTTT	CASNRGSAGNTIYF
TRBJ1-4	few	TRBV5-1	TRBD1	TGCGCCAGCAGCCCGACGGGACAGGGATCGGAAAAACTGTTTTTT	CASSPTGQGSEKLFF
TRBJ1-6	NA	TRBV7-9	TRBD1	TGTGCCAGCAGCCCGACAGGGGGCAGGGGTAATTCACCCCTCCACTTT	CASSPTGGRGNSPLHF
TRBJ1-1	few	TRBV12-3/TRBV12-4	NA	TGTGCCAGCAGTTTAGGGGGACGGTGGACTGAAGCTTTCTTT	CASSLGGRWTEAFF
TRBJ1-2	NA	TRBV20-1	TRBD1	TGCAGTGCCGTGGGACAGGGGCCACCCTATGGCTACACCTTC	CSAVGQGPPYGYTF
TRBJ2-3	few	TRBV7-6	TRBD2	TGTGCCAGCAGCTTACTAGGAGCGGGGGGTGATACGCAGTATTTT	CASSLLGAGGDTQYF
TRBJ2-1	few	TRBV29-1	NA	TGCAGCGTTGAGGGCCCGGGGGACTACAATGAGCAGTTCTTC	CSVEGPGDYNEQFF
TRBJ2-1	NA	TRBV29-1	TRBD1	TGCAGCGTTCGGGACAGGGGACACAATGAGCAGTTCTTC	CSVRDRGHNEQFF
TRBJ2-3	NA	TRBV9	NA	TGTGCCAGCAGCGAAGTTAGCGGAGTCACAGATACGCAGTATTTT	CASSEVSGVTDTQYF
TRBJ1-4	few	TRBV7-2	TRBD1	TGTGCCAGCAGCTTAAGACAGGGGACAGGGGAAACTAATGAAAAACTGTTTTTT	CASSLRQGTGETNEKLFF
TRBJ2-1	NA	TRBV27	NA	TGTGCCAGTGGCACCCCCAGGGTTTCCCATTACAATGAGCAGTTCTTC	CASGTPRVSHYNEQFF
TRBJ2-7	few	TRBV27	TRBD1	TGTGCCAGCAGTTTTGGGGCAGGGGGTGGTCGCGAGCAGTACTTC	CASSFGAGGGREQYF
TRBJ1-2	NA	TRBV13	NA	TGTGCCAGCAGCTTACAGTCATACTATGGCTACACCTTC	CASSLQSYYGYTF
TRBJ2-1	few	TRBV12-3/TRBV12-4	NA	TGTGCCAGCAGCCGAGTCTACAATGAGCAGTTCTTC	CASSRVYNEQFF
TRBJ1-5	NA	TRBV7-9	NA	TGTGCCAGCAGCACGAGAGATCAGCCCCAGCATTTT	CASSTRDQPQHF
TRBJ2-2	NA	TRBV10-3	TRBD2	TGTGCCATCAGAGGGACTAGCGGGGGCGCGAACACCGGGGAGCTGTTTTTT	CAIRGTSGGANTGELFF
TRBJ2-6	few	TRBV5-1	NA	TGCGCCAGCAGCCCCGCACGGTTAGCGGTGAACTCTGGGGCCAACGTCCTGACTTTC	CASSPARLAVNSGANVLTF
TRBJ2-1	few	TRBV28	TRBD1	TGTGCCAGCAGTTTCCTGACAGGGGGCGTTTACAATGAGCAGTTCTTC	CASSFLTGGVYNEQFF
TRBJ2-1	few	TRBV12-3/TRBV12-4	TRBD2	TGTGCCAGCAGCAAAAGATCTAGCGGGGGAGACAATGAGCAGTTCTTC	CASSKRSSGGDNEQFF
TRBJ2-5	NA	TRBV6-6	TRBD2	TGTGCCAGCTTAGCGGGGGGGCGAGAGACCCAGTACTTC	CASLAGGRETQYF
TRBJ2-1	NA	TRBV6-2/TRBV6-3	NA	TGTGCCAGCAGAAAACGAGGGCTGGATGAGCAGTTCTTC	CASRKRGLDEQFF
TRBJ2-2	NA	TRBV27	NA	TGTGCCAGCAGCCGAAACAGGGAAGTCCCCGGGGAGCTGTTTTTT	CASSRNREVPGELFF
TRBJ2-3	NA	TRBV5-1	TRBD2	TGCGCCAGCAGCTTGGCGCCTAGCGGGGCCATGGATACGCAGTATTTT	CASSLAPSGAMDTQYF
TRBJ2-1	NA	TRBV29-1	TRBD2	TGCAGCGTTGAAGAAGCACTAGCGAGTAATGAGCAGTTCTTC	CSVEEALASNEQFF
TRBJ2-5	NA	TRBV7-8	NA	TGTGCCAGCGGAGAGGGCCGGGGAGAGACCCAGTACTTC	CASGEGRGETQYF
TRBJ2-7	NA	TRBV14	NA	TGTGCCAGCAGCCGCGAGCTGAGTCCAGGATACTCCTACGAGCAGTACTTC	CASSRELSPGYSYEQYF
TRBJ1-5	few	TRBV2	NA	TGTGCCAGCAGCAAACAGGCCGTCGATCAGCCCCAGCATTTT	CASSKQAVDQPQHF
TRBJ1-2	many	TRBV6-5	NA	TGTGCCAGCAGTTACTCCGGCACATACTATGGCTACACCTTC	CASSYSGTYYGYTF
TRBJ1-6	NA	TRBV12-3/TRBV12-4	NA	TGTGCCAGCAGCTGTCGGGACGGAGAGGATTCACCCCTCCACTTT	CASSCRDGEDSPLHF
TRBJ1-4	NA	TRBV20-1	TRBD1	TGCAGTGCTAGATGGGACAGGGGGCTAGCTAATGAAAAACTGTTTTTT	CSARWDRGLANEKLFF
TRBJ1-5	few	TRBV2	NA	TGTGCCAGCAGAGGCTCTAATGAGGCTCAGCCCCAGCATTTT	CASRGSNEAQPQHF
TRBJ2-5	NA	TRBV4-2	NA	TGTGCCAGCAGCCAAACGTCTCTGGAGACCCAGTACTTC	CASSQTSLETQYF
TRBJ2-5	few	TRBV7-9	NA	TGTGCCAGCATGGGCAGGACACAAGAGACCCAGTACTTC	CASMGRTQETQYF
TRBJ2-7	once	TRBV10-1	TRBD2	TGCGCCAGCAGTGAGTCCCGTATGGTAGCGGGGGCAACTACCTACGAGCAGTACTTC	CASSESRMVAGATTYEQYF
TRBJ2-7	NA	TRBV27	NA	TGTGCCAGATATCTTCTCGACGAGCAGTACTTC	CARYLLDEQYF
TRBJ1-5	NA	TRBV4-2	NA	TGTGCCAGCAGCCAAGATGATCAGGGCAATCAGCCCCAGCATTTT	CASSQDDQGNQPQHF
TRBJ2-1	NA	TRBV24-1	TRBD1	TGTGCCACCAGTGACCCGGGACAGGGAAGTGACAATGAGCAGTTCTTC	CATSDPGQGSDNEQFF
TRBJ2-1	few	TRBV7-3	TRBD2	TGTGCCAGCAGCTCTACTAGCGGGGGGGCGAAGGAGCAGTTCTTC	CASSSTSGGAKEQFF